The 8 T cell receptor beta chains below were found in one sample sequenced in a study of patients and donors after allogeneic stem cell transplantation. MiXCR, run by TCRdb on the RT-PCR reads, gives a single entry per CDR3 protein. The sample yields roughly 200,000 distinct CDR3 sequences, 41% seen once. The sample taken for sequencing was blood, either unsorted or a sorted T cell fraction (not recorded which). The receptors originated from a human donor who was either an allogeneic HSCT recipient or a stem cell or donor lymphocyte infusion donor (not recorded which). It is not recorded whose cells these are; they may come from a transplant donor.

The chain joins TRBV9 to TRBJ2-7; tentative D call: TRBD1 (5 bases). The germline V gene encodes CDR1 SGDLS and CDR2 YYNGEE. Trimming took 0 bases from V and 7 from J, leaving 14 bases between them. The CDR3 loop spans 14 amino acids. CDR3 sequence (DNA): TGTGCCAGCAGCGTAGCAAGGGCAGGGCAAGAGCAGTACTTC. This gives the protein CASSVARAGQEQYF.

V and J are TRBV5-6 and TRBJ2-3; tentatively, D is TRBD1 (6 bases). Germline CDR1 SGHDT, CDR2 YYEEEE. The CDR3 loop spans 13 amino acids. Trimming stripped 3 bases from V and 3 bases from J, with 8 bases between. The CDR3 region has the DNA TGTGCCAGCAGCTCAACAGGGACAGATACGCAGTATTTT. It translates to CASSSTGTDTQYF. The entire variable domain, with the rest obtained from reference TRBV5-6 and TRBJ2-3, is as follows: DAGVTQSPTHLIKTRGQQVTLRCSPKSGHDTVSWYQQALGQGPQFIFQYYEEEERQRGNFPDRFSGHQFPNYSSELNVNALLLGDSALYLCASSSTGTDTQYFGPGTRLTVL.

This clonotype was recorded once. The J gene is TRBJ2-1, the V gene TRBV4-3; 10 bases fit TRBD2. Germline assignment: CDR1 LGHNA and CDR2 YSLEER. V shed 4 bases, J shed 6 bases, and the junction held 12 bases outside the gene matches. The CDR3 sequence is 17 residues long. The CDR3 region is CASSPTPRLAGANEQFF. In DNA form, the CDR3 reads TGCGCCAGCAGCCCTACCCCCAGGCTAGCGGGAGCCAATGAGCAGTTCTTC.

This sequence joins TRBV12-3 or TRBV12-4 and TRBJ2-2; tentative D call: TRBD2 (5 bases). The V gene lost 1 base and the J gene lost 8 bases, with 17 bases spanning the gap. This CDR3 region has 16 residues. CDR3 sequence: CASSLGATTRSGELFF. The CDR3 bases are TGTGCCAGCAGTTTAGGCGCTACTACTAGGTCGGGGGAGCTGTTTTTT.

The rearrangement joins TRBV28 to TRBJ1-2, with D uncertain. The CDR3 runs to 14 residues. CDR1 and CDR2 from the germline V gene are MDHEN and SYDVKM. Trimming took 8 bases from V and 4 from J, leaving 17 bases between them. CDR3 in amino acids: CASALGLDSYGYTF. DNA for the CDR3: TGTGCCAGCGCTCTCGGCCTAGACTCCTATGGCTACACCTTC.

This clonotype has a handful of counts. The genes are TRBV12-3 or TRBV12-4 and TRBJ2-1; D remains unclear. The V gene lost 4 bases and the J gene lost 8 bases, with 6 bases spanning the gap. The CDR3 totals 11 residues. CDR3 protein: CASSSSDEQFF. CDR3 coding DNA: TGTGCCAGCAGTTCTAGTGATGAGCAGTTCTTC.

This clonotype was observed a few times. The chain employs TRBV12-3 or TRBV12-4 and TRBJ1-6; D remains unclear. The CDR3 is 15 residues long. Trimming pared 4 bases from V and 10 bases from J, leaving 17 bases between. The CDR3 sequence is CASSYIGRVKSPLHF. The DNA for the CDR3 is TGTGCCAGCAGTTACATCGGGAGGGTCAAATCACCCCTCCACTTT.

V and J are TRBV24-1 and TRBJ1-2, with D maybe TRBD1 (6 bases). Trimming stripped 7 bases from V and 11 bases from J, with 22 bases between. The germline CDR1 and CDR2 sequences are KGHDR and SFDVKD. CDR3 length: 14 amino acids. CDR3 sequence: CATSSSGATGTYTF. CDR3 nucleotide sequence: TGTGCCACCAGCTCCTCAGGGGCGACGGGGACTTACACCTTC.